The rows below give T cell receptor beta chains drawn from one sample of a study of blood T cell repertoires in COVID-19. TCRdb's table, derived via immunoSEQ multiplex PCR, lists solely in-frame clones and lacks some. This sample has roughly 50,000 clones, with 70% to 80% found just once. Sequencing was done on a sample of peripheral blood. The receptors come from a man between 60 and 75 years old with acute or convalescent COVID-19. Both conserved end residues are part of each CDR3. The order of the fields is clone size, J gene, V gene, D gene, CDR3 DNA, CDR3 protein. A D gene is named only where the DNA matches it firmly. The size of a clone is reported for some rows only, either as once, few or many, or as a class for expanded clones.

>NA|TRBJ2-5|TRBV10-3|TRBD1
TGTGCCATCAGAGAAAACAGGGGCCAAGAGACCCAGTACTTC
CAIRENRGQETQYF
>NA|TRBJ1-2|TRBV21-1|NA
TGTGCCAGCACCACCGGACAGGGTAGAAGCTATGGCTACACCTTC
CASTTGQGRSYGYTF
>few|TRBJ1-1|TRBV15|TRBD1
TGTGCCACCAGCAGAGCCCAGGGGGGAGCTTTCTTT
CATSRAQGGAFF
>few|TRBJ1-4|TRBV27|NA
TGTGCCAGCAGTTTATTCTTCAGGGGCCAGAATGAAAAACTGTTTTTT
CASSLFFRGQNEKLFF
>NA|TRBJ1-2|TRBV6-6|TRBD1
TGTGCCAGCAGAATCGACAGGGACTATGGCTACACCTTC
CASRIDRDYGYTF
>NA|TRBJ2-7|TRBV15|TRBD2
TGTGCCACCAGCCCCGGTGGGGCGGGAGGGATCGAGCAGTACTTC
CATSPGGAGGIEQYF
>NA|TRBJ2-7|TRBV5-1|TRBD1
TGCGCCAGCAGCTTGGAGGGACAGCCCTACGAGCAGTACTTC
CASSLEGQPYEQYF
>NA|TRBJ2-3|TRBV9|TRBD1
TGTGCCAGCAGCGTAGGGACAGGAGACACAGATACGCAGTATTTT
CASSVGTGDTDTQYF
>NA|TRBJ2-1|TRBV5-1|NA
TGCGCCAGCAGCTCGGACACCTCGGGCGAGTTCTTC
CASSSDTSGEFF
>NA|TRBJ2-2|TRBV11-2|NA
TGTGCCAGCAGCTTAGTATGGAGGGCCGACACCGGGGAGCTGTTTTTT
CASSLVWRADTGELFF
>NA|TRBJ1-1|TRBV29-1|NA
TGCAGCGACGCGGGCGGATTGAACACTGAAGCTTTCTTT
CSDAGGLNTEAFF
>NA|TRBJ1-6|TRBV7-9|NA
TGTGCCAGCAGCTTTAACAGGGCAAATTCACCCCTCCACTTT
CASSFNRANSPLHF
>NA|TRBJ1-1|TRBV10-3|NA
TGTGCCATCAGTGACCAGGGGAACACTGAAGCTTTCTTT
CAISDQGNTEAFF
>NA|TRBJ2-7|TRBV27|TRBD2
TGTGCCAGCAAATTAGCGGGAGTCACGGCCTACGAGCAGTACTTC
CASKLAGVTAYEQYF
>few|TRBJ1-2|TRBV7-9|NA
TGTGCCAGCGACCAGGGGAACTATGGCTACACCTTC
CASDQGNYGYTF
>NA|TRBJ2-5|TRBV11-2|NA
TGTGCCAGCGGGAGCAGCCCTTTCGGAGAGACCCAGTACTTC
CASGSSPFGETQYF
>NA|TRBJ2-1|TRBV5-1|TRBD1
TGCGCCAGCAGCCACCCCAGGGGGCAGGCAGATGAGCAGTTCTTC
CASSHPRGQADEQFF
>NA|TRBJ2-5|TRBV18|NA
TGTGCCAGCTCACCGACCAGGGCGGTCTGGGAGACCCAGTACTTC
CASSPTRAVWETQYF
>NA|TRBJ2-1|TRBV7-2|TRBD2
TGTGCCAGCAGCTTGAGGCTAGCGGGCCTCTACAATGAGCAGTTCTTC
CASSLRLAGLYNEQFF
>NA|TRBJ2-1|TRBV6-5|NA
TGTGCCAGCACCGGAGGGAATGAGCAGTTCTTC
CASTGGNEQFF
>NA|TRBJ1-1|TRBV5-4|NA
TGTGCCAGCATCAAATCGGGAGGGAGTACTGAAGCTTTCTTT
CASIKSGGSTEAFF
>NA|TRBJ1-5|TRBV19|NA
TGTGCCAGTAGTACAGGGTACGGGCAGCCCCAGCATTTT
CASSTGYGQPQHF